This T cell receptor beta chain is drawn from a study of CD8+CD57+ T cells in acquired aplastic anemia. Study outcomes and limitations: The study identified roughly 29 CD8+ CDR3 sequences shared by patients and controls.

V dropped 6 bases and J dropped 4 bases, with 15 bases sitting between them. The length of the CDR3 is 15 residues. Germline V CDR1 and CDR2: MNHNS, SASEGT. Concerning this clonotype: Its specificity is not known.

Genomic DNA provided the template from which TCR beta VDJ and CDR3 profiles were obtained. TCRdb called the reads again in MiXCR, with one record for every CDR3 protein. The sample holds over 100,000 distinct CDR3 sequences, 41% seen once. This TCR was sampled from a human donor in good health, serving as a control. The chain joins TRBV6-1 to TRBJ2-2; D possibly uses TRBD1 or TRBD2 (5 bases each). The specimen sequenced was sorted CD4+, CD8+, or CD8+CD57+ T cells (not recorded which) from PBMCs. CDR3 residues: CASSGRGPPTGELFF. The CDR3 nucleotides are TGTGCCAGCAGCGGTAGGGGACCCCCCACCGGGGAGCTGTTTTTT.